A selection of T cell receptor beta chains follows, all from one sample in a study of blood T cell repertoires in COVID-19. Some clones are missing from TCRdb's copy, which holds only in-frame ones; the method was immunoSEQ multiplex PCR. The data hold roughly 400,000 clones, with around nine tenths observed a single time. Input material: PBMCs or T cells enriched from blood (not recorded which). These receptors were taken from a woman between 18 and 30 years old who had been exposed to COVID-19. Each CDR3 is given with its conserved first and last residue. Each record gives: CDR3 DNA, CDR3 protein, D gene, J gene, V gene, clone size. D genes are given only for firm matches. Size tells how often a clone was seen (once, few, many) or the class of an expanded clone, and some rows leave it out.

cdr3_nt: TGTGCCAGCAGCTTCGGCTCAGGCGGGTACACTGAAGCTTTCTTT; cdr3_aa: CASSFGSGGYTEAFF; d_call: .; j_call: TRBJ1-1; v_call: TRBV7-3; clone_size: few
cdr3_nt: TGTGCCAGCAGTGGAGTGGTTCCCTCCGCTGAAGCTTTCTTT; cdr3_aa: CASSGVVPSAEAFF; d_call: .; j_call: TRBJ1-1; v_call: TRBV25-1; clone_size: .
cdr3_nt: TGTGCCAGCAGACCACAGGGATCCGTCTTCGGCTACACCTTC; cdr3_aa: CASRPQGSVFGYTF; d_call: .; j_call: TRBJ1-2; v_call: TRBV6-5; clone_size: .
cdr3_nt: TGTGCCAGCAGTTTCGGACAGGGGGCCTCTGGAAACACCATATATTTT; cdr3_aa: CASSFGQGASGNTIYF; d_call: TRBD1; j_call: TRBJ1-3; v_call: TRBV6-5; clone_size: .
cdr3_nt: TGCGCCAGCAGCCAGGCCGGGACAGGCGGAGACTATGGCTACACCTTC; cdr3_aa: CASSQAGTGGDYGYTF; d_call: TRBD1; j_call: TRBJ1-2; v_call: TRBV4-3; clone_size: .
cdr3_nt: TGTGCCAGCAGAACCCCGCGGGACAGGGGTTACAATGAGCAGTTCTTC; cdr3_aa: CASRTPRDRGYNEQFF; d_call: TRBD1; j_call: TRBJ2-1; v_call: TRBV28; clone_size: .
cdr3_nt: TGTGCCAGCTCACCACAGGGGTCGATTCAGCCCCAGCATTTT; cdr3_aa: CASSPQGSIQPQHF; d_call: .; j_call: TRBJ1-5; v_call: TRBV18; clone_size: .
cdr3_nt: TGTGCCAGCGCCACAGGGGCCCCACCGAACACCGGGGAGCTGTTTTTT; cdr3_aa: CASATGAPPNTGELFF; d_call: TRBD1; j_call: TRBJ2-2; v_call: TRBV28; clone_size: once
cdr3_nt: TGCAGCGGAACCAGACTAGACCCCGGGGAGCTGTTTTTT; cdr3_aa: CSGTRLDPGELFF; d_call: .; j_call: TRBJ2-2; v_call: TRBV29-1; clone_size: .
cdr3_nt: TGTGCCAGCAGCAAATGGAAGGAGGGGTGGTTCTCCTACGAGCAGTACTTC; cdr3_aa: CASSKWKEGWFSYEQYF; d_call: .; j_call: TRBJ2-7; v_call: TRBV21-1; clone_size: .
cdr3_nt: TGTGCCAGCAGAACCACGGGACAGGGTAACTATGGCTACACCTTC; cdr3_aa: CASRTTGQGNYGYTF; d_call: TRBD1; j_call: TRBJ1-2; v_call: TRBV3-1/TRBV3-2; clone_size: .
cdr3_nt: TGTGCCAGCAGCGTACCAGGGGGCGGCACAGATACGCAGTATTTT; cdr3_aa: CASSVPGGGTDTQYF; d_call: TRBD1; j_call: TRBJ2-3; v_call: TRBV7-9; clone_size: .
cdr3_nt: TGCGCCAGCAGTGCCCAGGACTTTCAGAGTATACATAAGCAGTTCTTC; cdr3_aa: CASSAQDFQSIHKQFF; d_call: .; j_call: TRBJ2-1; v_call: TRBV10-2; clone_size: .
cdr3_nt: TGTGCCAGCACTCTGGGGGCCCTGTCTGGAAACACCATATATTTT; cdr3_aa: CASTLGALSGNTIYF; d_call: .; j_call: TRBJ1-3; v_call: TRBV2; clone_size: once
cdr3_nt: TGCAGTCTGCGTTGGGGGGATGAGCAGTTCTTC; cdr3_aa: CSLRWGDEQFF; d_call: .; j_call: TRBJ2-1; v_call: TRBV29-1; clone_size: .
cdr3_nt: TGCGCCAGCAGCTCCGCGGGGAGGGGTAGAGAGACCCAGTACTTC; cdr3_aa: CASSSAGRGRETQYF; d_call: TRBD2; j_call: TRBJ2-5; v_call: TRBV5-1; clone_size: .
cdr3_nt: TGTGCCAGCAGCTTGGGACAGGGGGAATGGGCCTACGAGCAGTACTTC; cdr3_aa: CASSLGQGEWAYEQYF; d_call: TRBD1; j_call: TRBJ2-7; v_call: TRBV7-8; clone_size: .
cdr3_nt: TGTGCCAGCACCCACAGGCTAACTAACTATGGCTACACCTTC; cdr3_aa: CASTHRLTNYGYTF; d_call: .; j_call: TRBJ1-2; v_call: TRBV5-4; clone_size: .
cdr3_nt: TGCAGCGTTGTTCCCGACGCGGGCTATGGCTACACCTTC; cdr3_aa: CSVVPDAGYGYTF; d_call: .; j_call: TRBJ1-2; v_call: TRBV29-1; clone_size: .
cdr3_nt: TGTGCCTGGGGCCAGGGGGTGGGTTCACCCCTCCACTTT; cdr3_aa: CAWGQGVGSPLHF; d_call: TRBD1; j_call: TRBJ1-6; v_call: TRBV30; clone_size: .
cdr3_nt: TGTGCCTGGAGGACTAAGGGTAGCACAGATACGCAGTATTTT; cdr3_aa: CAWRTKGSTDTQYF; d_call: .; j_call: TRBJ2-3; v_call: TRBV30; clone_size: .
cdr3_nt: TGTGCCAGCAGTGGGCCTAGCGGCTCCTACGAGCAGTACTTC; cdr3_aa: CASSGPSGSYEQYF; d_call: TRBD2; j_call: TRBJ2-7; v_call: TRBV2; clone_size: .
cdr3_nt: TGTGCCAGCAACCCTAGGACAGGGTACAACACAGATACGCAGTATTTT; cdr3_aa: CASNPRTGYNTDTQYF; d_call: TRBD1; j_call: TRBJ2-3; v_call: TRBV2; clone_size: .
cdr3_nt: TGTGCCAGCAGGGGGATCTCGACAGGGTGGGAGCAGTACTTC; cdr3_aa: CASRGISTGWEQYF; d_call: TRBD1; j_call: TRBJ2-7; v_call: TRBV28; clone_size: once
cdr3_nt: TGTGCCAGCAGCCCCCGTTTGTTTGATCAGCCCCAGCATTTT; cdr3_aa: CASSPRLFDQPQHF; d_call: .; j_call: TRBJ1-5; v_call: TRBV3-1/TRBV3-2; clone_size: .
cdr3_nt: TGTGCCAGCAGCTTAGTAGGTCCGGGCGAGCAGTACTTC; cdr3_aa: CASSLVGPGEQYF; d_call: .; j_call: TRBJ2-7; v_call: TRBV7-9; clone_size: once
cdr3_nt: TGTGCCTGGACGGGGGGGGCCTACGAGCAGTACTTC; cdr3_aa: CAWTGGAYEQYF; d_call: TRBD2; j_call: TRBJ2-7; v_call: TRBV30; clone_size: .
cdr3_nt: TGTGCCAGCAGTTCGACCGGGACTAGCGGGGGAGGCGAGCAGTACTTC; cdr3_aa: CASSSTGTSGGGEQYF; d_call: TRBD2; j_call: TRBJ2-7; v_call: TRBV28; clone_size: .
cdr3_nt: TGTGCCAGCAGTTTTGTAGGGGCCTACGAGCAGTACTTC; cdr3_aa: CASSFVGAYEQYF; d_call: .; j_call: TRBJ2-7; v_call: TRBV28; clone_size: .
cdr3_nt: TGTGCCAGCAGTTCCATCGCGAAAGGGACATCTAACACTGAAGCTTTCTTT; cdr3_aa: CASSSIAKGTSNTEAFF; d_call: .; j_call: TRBJ1-1; v_call: TRBV28; clone_size: .
cdr3_nt: TGTGCCAGCAGCTTGGGCGACAGGGCTGCCTACGAGCAGTACTTC; cdr3_aa: CASSLGDRAAYEQYF; d_call: TRBD1; j_call: TRBJ2-7; v_call: TRBV5-6; clone_size: once
cdr3_nt: TGCGCCAGCAGCTTGTCGGCAGGGGCTAACACTGAAGCTTTCTTT; cdr3_aa: CASSLSAGANTEAFF; d_call: .; j_call: TRBJ1-1; v_call: TRBV5-1; clone_size: few
cdr3_nt: TGTGCCAGCAGTATGCTAGGACAATTGGGTCGGAGCGGACTAGCGGGATCCTACGAGCAGTACTTC; cdr3_aa: CASSMLGQLGRSGLAGSYEQYF; d_call: TRBD2; j_call: TRBJ2-7; v_call: TRBV27; clone_size: .
cdr3_nt: TGTGCCAGCAGCTTAGAAGACTACCTTTACCAGTACTTC; cdr3_aa: CASSLEDYLYQYF; d_call: .; j_call: TRBJ2-5; v_call: TRBV7-2; clone_size: once
cdr3_nt: TGTGCCATCAGTGAGTCGGGGGGGACCTACGAGCAGTACTTC; cdr3_aa: CAISESGGTYEQYF; d_call: TRBD2; j_call: TRBJ2-7; v_call: TRBV10-3; clone_size: .
cdr3_nt: TGTGCCAGCGGCCCCCCAGGGGTTAATTCACCCCTCCACTTT; cdr3_aa: CASGPPGVNSPLHF; d_call: .; j_call: TRBJ1-6; v_call: TRBV25-1; clone_size: .
cdr3_nt: TGTGCCAGCAGTGAAGCGTCCGTATTGGCGGGGAGGACAGATACGCAGTATTTT; cdr3_aa: CASSEASVLAGRTDTQYF; d_call: .; j_call: TRBJ2-3; v_call: TRBV6-1; clone_size: .
cdr3_nt: TGTGCCAGCAGTCCTTTTAGCGGAAGCTCCTACAATGAGCAGTTCTTC; cdr3_aa: CASSPFSGSSYNEQFF; d_call: .; j_call: TRBJ2-1; v_call: TRBV28; clone_size: .
cdr3_nt: TGTGCCAGCAGTTTAATAGTGAACACTGAAGCTTTCTTT; cdr3_aa: CASSLIVNTEAFF; d_call: .; j_call: TRBJ1-1; v_call: TRBV12-3/TRBV12-4; clone_size: .
cdr3_nt: TGTGCCAGTAGTCCCACCTCGGGTCCCTCCTACGAGCAGTACTTC; cdr3_aa: CASSPTSGPSYEQYF; d_call: .; j_call: TRBJ2-7; v_call: TRBV19; clone_size: .
cdr3_nt: TGTGCCAGCAGTTCGGGGGGGCCATACAATGAGCAGTTCTTC; cdr3_aa: CASSSGGPYNEQFF; d_call: TRBD2; j_call: TRBJ2-1; v_call: TRBV6-5; clone_size: .
cdr3_nt: TGTGCCAGCAGCCGGCAGGGAAAACACAATGAGCAGTTCTTC; cdr3_aa: CASSRQGKHNEQFF; d_call: .; j_call: TRBJ2-1; v_call: TRBV7-9; clone_size: .
cdr3_nt: TGTGCCAGCAGCTTAGGCGGGGCCGGGGAGCTGTTTTTT; cdr3_aa: CASSLGGAGELFF; d_call: .; j_call: TRBJ2-2; v_call: TRBV7-6; clone_size: .
cdr3_nt: TGTGCCAGCAGTTCCCCGGGGATGGTCTCCTACGAGCAGTACTTC; cdr3_aa: CASSSPGMVSYEQYF; d_call: .; j_call: TRBJ2-7; v_call: TRBV6-2/TRBV6-3; clone_size: .
cdr3_nt: TGTGCCAGCACCCTCCAGCCCGCGGGTAATAATTCACCCCTCCACTTT; cdr3_aa: CASTLQPAGNNSPLHF; d_call: .; j_call: TRBJ1-6; v_call: TRBV18; clone_size: .
cdr3_nt: TGTGCCAGCACCCCGGGACAGGGTCTTTCACCCCTCCACTTT; cdr3_aa: CASTPGQGLSPLHF; d_call: TRBD1; j_call: TRBJ1-6; v_call: TRBV2; clone_size: .
cdr3_nt: TGTGCCAGCAGCTTAGGGGCCGGGGAATTTCTTACCGGGGAGCTGTTTTTT; cdr3_aa: CASSLGAGEFLTGELFF; d_call: .; j_call: TRBJ2-2; v_call: TRBV11-2; clone_size: .
cdr3_nt: TGTGCCAGCAGCCACCCCGACAGGGGGCTAGGGGTTTTGGACTTC; cdr3_aa: CASSHPDRGLGVLDF; d_call: TRBD1; j_call: TRBJ2-5; v_call: TRBV9; clone_size: .
cdr3_nt: TGTGCCAGCAGCCACAAGCCAGGGACTAGCGGGGGGGCCGGCTACAATGAGCAGTTCTTC; cdr3_aa: CASSHKPGTSGGAGYNEQFF; d_call: TRBD2; j_call: TRBJ2-1; v_call: TRBV6-2/TRBV6-3; clone_size: .
cdr3_nt: TGTGCCTGGAGTCGGGGTCGCCCGGATTCCTATAATTCACCCCTCCACTTT; cdr3_aa: CAWSRGRPDSYNSPLHF; d_call: .; j_call: TRBJ1-6; v_call: TRBV30; clone_size: .
cdr3_nt: TGTGCCACCAGCAGAGATGGAGCGTTCGGCGGTTATAGCAATCAGCCCCAGCATTTT; cdr3_aa: CATSRDGAFGGYSNQPQHF; d_call: .; j_call: TRBJ1-5; v_call: TRBV15; clone_size: .
cdr3_nt: TGTGCCAGCAGCTTATATGCGGGAACCTCCTACGAGCAGTACTTC; cdr3_aa: CASSLYAGTSYEQYF; d_call: .; j_call: TRBJ2-7; v_call: TRBV7-2; clone_size: .
cdr3_nt: TGTGCCAGCAGCCCGATCGGACAGGGGGTATACGAGCAGTACTTC; cdr3_aa: CASSPIGQGVYEQYF; d_call: TRBD1; j_call: TRBJ2-7; v_call: TRBV28; clone_size: .
cdr3_nt: TGCAGTGCTAGTCGGGGACAGGACTACGAGCAGTACTTC; cdr3_aa: CSASRGQDYEQYF; d_call: TRBD1; j_call: TRBJ2-7; v_call: TRBV20-1; clone_size: .
cdr3_nt: TGTGCCAGCAAGTATCCAGGTACCGCCGAGCAGTACTTC; cdr3_aa: CASKYPGTAEQYF; d_call: .; j_call: TRBJ2-7; v_call: TRBV6-5; clone_size: .
cdr3_nt: TGTGCCAGCAGGAGGAAGGGGGCCTGGGATCAGCCCCAGCATTTT; cdr3_aa: CASRRKGAWDQPQHF; d_call: TRBD1; j_call: TRBJ1-5; v_call: TRBV27; clone_size: .